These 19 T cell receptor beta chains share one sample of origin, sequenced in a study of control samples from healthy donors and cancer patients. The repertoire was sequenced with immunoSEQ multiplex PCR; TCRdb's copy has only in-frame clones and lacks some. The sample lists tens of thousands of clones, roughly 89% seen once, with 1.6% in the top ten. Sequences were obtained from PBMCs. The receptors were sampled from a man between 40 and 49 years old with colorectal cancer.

The chain's CDR3 is CAVGSAGAEEQYF. In nucleotides, the CDR3 is TGCGCCGTAGGTTCGGCGGGGGCCGAGGAGCAGTACTTC. V is TRBV10-2 and J is TRBJ2-7; D might be TRBD2 (7 bases). Germline CDR1 reads WSHSY; CDR2 reads SAAADI. The CDR3 is 13 residues long. V lost 11 bases, J lost 7 bases, and 21 bases lay in between.

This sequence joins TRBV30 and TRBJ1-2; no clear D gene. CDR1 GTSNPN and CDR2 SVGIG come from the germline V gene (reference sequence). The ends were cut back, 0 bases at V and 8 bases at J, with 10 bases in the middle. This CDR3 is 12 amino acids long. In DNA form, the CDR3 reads TGTGCCTGGAGTGTGGCCAGGAGAGGCTACACCTTC. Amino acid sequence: CAWSVARRGYTF.

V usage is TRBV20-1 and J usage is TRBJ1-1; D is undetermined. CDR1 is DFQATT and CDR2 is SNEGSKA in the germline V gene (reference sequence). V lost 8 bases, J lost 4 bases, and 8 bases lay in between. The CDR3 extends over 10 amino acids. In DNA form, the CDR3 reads TGCAGTATAGGGTTCACTGAAGCTTTCTTT. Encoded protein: CSIGFTEAFF.

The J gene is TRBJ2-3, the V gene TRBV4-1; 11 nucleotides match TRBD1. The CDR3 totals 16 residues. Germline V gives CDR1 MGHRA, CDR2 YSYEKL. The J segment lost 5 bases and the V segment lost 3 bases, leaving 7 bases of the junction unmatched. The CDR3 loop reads CASSHMDRGLEDTQYF. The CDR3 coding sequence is TGCGCCAGCAGCCACATGGACAGGGGGCTCGAAGATACGCAGTATTTT.

The CDR3 bases are TGTGCCAGTAGTCAAATCGACAGATACCATAATTCACCCCTCCACTTT. It translates to CASSQIDRYHNSPLHF. The chain has TRBV19 and TRBJ1-6, with D perhaps TRBD1 (5 bases). The CDR3 is made up of 16 amino acids. Germline V CDR1 and CDR2: LNHDA, SQIVND (reference sequence). With 5 bases removed from V and 5 bases from J, the gap between germline ends came to 16 bases.

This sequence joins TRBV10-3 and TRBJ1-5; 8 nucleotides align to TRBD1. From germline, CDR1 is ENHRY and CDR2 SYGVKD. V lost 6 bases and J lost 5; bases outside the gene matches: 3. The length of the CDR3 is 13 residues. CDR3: CAIRGQGDQPQHF. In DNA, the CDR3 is TGTGCCATCAGAGGACAGGGAGATCAGCCCCAGCATTTT.

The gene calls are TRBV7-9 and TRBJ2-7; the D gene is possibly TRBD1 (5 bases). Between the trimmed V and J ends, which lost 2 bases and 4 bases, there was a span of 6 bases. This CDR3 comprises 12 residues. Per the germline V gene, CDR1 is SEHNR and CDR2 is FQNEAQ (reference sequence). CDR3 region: CASSLQGYEQYF. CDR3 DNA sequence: TGTGCCAGCAGCTTACAGGGTTACGAGCAGTACTTC. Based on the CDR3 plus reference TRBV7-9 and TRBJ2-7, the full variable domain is DTGVSQNPRHKITKRGQNVTFRCDPISEHNRLYWYRQTLGQGPEFLTYFQNEAQLEKSRLLSDRFSAERPKGSFSTLEIQRTEQGDSAMYLCASSLQGYEQYFGPGTRLTVT.

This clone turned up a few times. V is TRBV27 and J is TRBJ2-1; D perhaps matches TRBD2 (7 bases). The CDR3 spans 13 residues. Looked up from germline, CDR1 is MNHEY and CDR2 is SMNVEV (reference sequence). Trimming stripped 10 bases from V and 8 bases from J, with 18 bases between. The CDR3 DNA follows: TGTGCCACGATGTGGATAGGGGGGGATGAGCAGTTCTTC. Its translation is CATMWIGGDEQFF.

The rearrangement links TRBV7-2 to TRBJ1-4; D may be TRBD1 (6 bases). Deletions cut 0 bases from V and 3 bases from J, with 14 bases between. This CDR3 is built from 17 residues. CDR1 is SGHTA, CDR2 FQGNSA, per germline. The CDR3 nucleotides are TGTGCCAGCAGCTTAGCCGGGGGCTGGTTGCCTAATGAAAAACTGTTTTTT. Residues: CASSLAGGWLPNEKLFF.

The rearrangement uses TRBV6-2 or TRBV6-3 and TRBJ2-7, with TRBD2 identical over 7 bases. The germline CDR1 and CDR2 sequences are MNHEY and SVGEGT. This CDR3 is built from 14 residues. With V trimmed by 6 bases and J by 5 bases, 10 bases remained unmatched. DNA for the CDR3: TGTGCCAGCAGCTCCCCGAAGGGAGGGAACGAGCAGTACTTC. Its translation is CASSSPKGGNEQYF.

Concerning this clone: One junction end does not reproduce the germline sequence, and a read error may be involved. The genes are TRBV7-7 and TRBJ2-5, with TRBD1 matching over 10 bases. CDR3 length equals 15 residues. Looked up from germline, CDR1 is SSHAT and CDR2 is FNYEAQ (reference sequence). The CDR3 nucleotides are TGTGCTAGCAGCACCCCCGGGACAGGGGCAGAGACCCAGTACTTC. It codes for CASSTPGTGAETQYF.

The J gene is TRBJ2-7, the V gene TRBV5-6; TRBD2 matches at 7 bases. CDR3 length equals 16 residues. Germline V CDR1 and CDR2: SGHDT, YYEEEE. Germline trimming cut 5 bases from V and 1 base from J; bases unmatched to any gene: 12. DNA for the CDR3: TGTGCCAGCAGGAAAGCTACTAGCGTAAATTCCTACGAGCAGTACTTC. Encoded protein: CASRKATSVNSYEQYF.

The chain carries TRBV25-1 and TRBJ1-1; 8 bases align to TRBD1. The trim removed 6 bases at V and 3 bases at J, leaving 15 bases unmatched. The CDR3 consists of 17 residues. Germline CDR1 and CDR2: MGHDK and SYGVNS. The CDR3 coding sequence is TGTGCCAGCAGAGGTAAAGGGGCAGGGGGCCAATACACTGAAGCTTTCTTT. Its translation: CASRGKGAGGQYTEAFF.

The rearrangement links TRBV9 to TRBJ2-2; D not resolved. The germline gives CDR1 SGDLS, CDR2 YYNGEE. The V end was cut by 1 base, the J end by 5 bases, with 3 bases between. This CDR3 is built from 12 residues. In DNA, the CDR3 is TGTGCCAGCAGCGTATGGACCGGGGAGCTGTTTTTT. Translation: CASSVWTGELFF.

CDR3 in amino acids: CASSLDSPNTGELFF. DNA of the CDR3: TGCGCCAGCAGCCTGGACAGCCCGAACACCGGGGAGCTGTTTTTT. This chain uses TRBV5-1 with TRBJ2-2, with D tentatively TRBD1 (6 bases). V lost 4 bases to trimming and J lost 0 bases, with 10 bases between them. This CDR3 contains 15 residues. Germline-derived CDR1 and CDR2 are SGHRS and YFSETQ. The full variable domain, in which reference TRBV5-1 and TRBJ2-2 provide the parts outside the CDR3, is KAGVTQTPRYLIKTRGQQVTLSCSPISGHRSVSWYQQTPGQGLQFLFEYFSETQRNKGNFPGRFSGRQFSNSRSEMNVSTLELGDSALYLCASSLDSPNTGELFFGEGSRLTVL.

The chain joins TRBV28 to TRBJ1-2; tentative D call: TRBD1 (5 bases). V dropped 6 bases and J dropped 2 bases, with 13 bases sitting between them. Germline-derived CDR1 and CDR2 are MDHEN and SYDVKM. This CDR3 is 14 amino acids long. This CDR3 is CASRQAGSNYGYTF. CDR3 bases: TGTGCCAGCAGACAGGCAGGCAGCAACTATGGCTACACCTTC.

CDR3 nucleotides: TGTGCCAGCAGCCACCCGGGACAGGGGGAAGAAAAACTGTTTTTT. Protein product: CASSHPGQGEEKLFF. The genes are TRBV3-1 (or the pseudogene TRBV3-2) and TRBJ1-4; 11 nucleotides align to TRBD1. The V gene's germline CDR1 is LGHDT and CDR2 YNNKEL (reference sequence). After removal of 3 bases from V and 8 bases from J, the junction contained 5 bases not matched to a gene. CDR3 size: 15 residues.

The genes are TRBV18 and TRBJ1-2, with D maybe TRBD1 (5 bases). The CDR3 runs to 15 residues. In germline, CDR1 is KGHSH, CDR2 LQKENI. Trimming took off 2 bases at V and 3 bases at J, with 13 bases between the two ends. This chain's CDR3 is CASSPVRGFDYGYTF. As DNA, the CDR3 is TGTGCCAGCTCACCAGTGCGGGGCTTCGACTATGGCTACACCTTC.

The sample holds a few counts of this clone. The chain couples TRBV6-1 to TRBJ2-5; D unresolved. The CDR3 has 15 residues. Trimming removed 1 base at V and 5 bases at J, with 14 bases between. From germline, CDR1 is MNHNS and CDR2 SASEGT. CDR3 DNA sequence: TGTGCCAGCAGTGAAGTATATAACACGCCGGAGACCCAGTACTTC. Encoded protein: CASSEVYNTPETQYF.